A selection of T cell receptor beta chains follows, all from one sample in a study of T cell responses to AZD1222 COVID-19 vaccine. Measured with immunoSEQ multiplex PCR; TCRdb has only the in-frame clones, and not every one. The sample yields roughly 120,000 clones, 70% to 90% seen once. The material sequenced was peripheral blood, taken 28 days after the second AZD1222 dose. Receptor source: an adult who received the AZD1222 COVID-19 vaccine. Both conserved end residues are part of each CDR3. The D gene is left open where the match is weak. A row's size may be missing; if present it is once, few, many or a size class.

clone size,V gene,J gene,D gene,CDR3 DNA,CDR3 protein
once,TRBV4-1,TRBJ1-6,-,TGCGCCAGCAGCCCCGCTTTTAATTCACCCCTCCACTTT,CASSPAFNSPLHF
-,TRBV3-1/TRBV3-2,TRBJ2-2,TRBD1,TGTGCCAGCAGCCCAATAAAAGAAGGGGGCGGCACCGGGGAGCTGTTTTTT,CASSPIKEGGGTGELFF
-,TRBV19,TRBJ2-7,TRBD1,TGTGCCAGTAGTATACCGGGACAGGGGGCAGTGAACGAGCAGTACTTC,CASSIPGQGAVNEQYF
-,TRBV11-3,TRBJ2-1,-,TGTGCCAGCAGCTTATTGTCCGGACCTTACAATGAGCAGTTCTTC,CASSLLSGPYNEQFF
-,TRBV12-3/TRBV12-4,TRBJ1-5,TRBD1,TGTGCCAGCAGTTACACAGGGGATCAGCCCCAGCATTTT,CASSYTGDQPQHF
-,TRBV28,TRBJ1-5,-,TGTGCCAGCAGAATTACCCCTCCCAAAGACAACAATCAGCCCCAGCATTTT,CASRITPPKDNNQPQHF
-,TRBV11-1,TRBJ2-7,-,TGTGCCAGCAGCCCCCGGAGGGGTCGGGCCTACGAGCAGTACTTC,CASSPRRGRAYEQYF
-,TRBV7-9,TRBJ1-6,-,TGTGCCAGCAGCCGAACGGCGTCCAATTTAACACCCCTCCACTTT,CASSRTASNLTPLHF
-,TRBV9,TRBJ2-1,-,TGTGCCAGCAGCGGGACCGGGACCCCGTTCTTC,CASSGTGTPFF
-,TRBV30,TRBJ2-5,TRBD2,TGTGCCTGGGGTAGCGGGACGGGGGGCGGTGAGACCCAGTACTTC,CAWGSGTGGGETQYF
-,TRBV18,TRBJ2-3,-,TGTGCCAGCTCACCACCGGGACGGGGCAGCACAGATACGCAGTATTTT,CASSPPGRGSTDTQYF
-,TRBV5-1,TRBJ1-2,-,TGCGCCAGCACTCCCGAGGAGGGATGGGGGGCCGAAGCTAGGGAATCTAACTATGGCTACACCTTC,CASTPEEGWGAEARESNYGYTF
-,TRBV25-1,TRBJ2-7,TRBD2,TGTGCCAGCAGACGAACTAGCGGGAGGTCGTCCTACGAGCAGTACTTC,CASRRTSGRSSYEQYF
once,TRBV12-5,TRBJ2-2,-,TGTGCTAGTGGGTCTACAGGGTCGAACACCGGGGAGCTGTTTTTT,CASGSTGSNTGELFF
-,TRBV2,TRBJ2-7,-,TGTGCCAGCAGTCGCAGGGGTTCGGACGAGCAGTACTTC,CASSRRGSDEQYF
once,TRBV10-3,TRBJ1-2,TRBD1,TGTGCCATCAGTGGAATGGACAGGGGTGACGATGGCTACACCTTC,CAISGMDRGDDGYTF
-,TRBV4-1,TRBJ1-2,-,TGCGCCAGCAGCCAAGTTTCAGGGACCATCTATGGCTACACCTTC,CASSQVSGTIYGYTF
-,TRBV9,TRBJ1-2,-,TGTGCCAGCAGCGTAGGAGGACCGTCCTGGGGCTACACCTTC,CASSVGGPSWGYTF
-,TRBV12-5,TRBJ2-7,TRBD2,TGTGCTAGTGGCCCACTAGCGGGGGCGGGGGAGCAGTACTTC,CASGPLAGAGEQYF
many,TRBV27,TRBJ1-1,TRBD1,TGTGCCAGCAGCCTTTCGGGATACGGAGACAGGGGAGAGGACACTGAAGCTTTCTTT,CASSLSGYGDRGEDTEAFF
-,TRBV15,TRBJ2-7,-,TGTGCCACCAGCAGAGATACGGGAGTAGGCGAGCAGTACTTC,CATSRDTGVGEQYF
-,TRBV29-1,TRBJ1-2,TRBD1,TGCAGCGTTGCAGGGGGAAACTATGGCTACACCTTC,CSVAGGNYGYTF
-,TRBV28,TRBJ2-7,TRBD1,TGTGCCAGCAGTTTTTTAGGGACAGGGGGTTACGAGCAGTACTTC,CASSFLGTGGYEQYF
-,TRBV27,TRBJ1-6,TRBD1,TGTGCCAGCAGTTTAGCCGGGACAGGGAAGTCACCCCTCCACTTT,CASSLAGTGKSPLHF
-,TRBV5-1,TRBJ1-4,-,TGCGCCAGCAGCTTGCAGGGGAATAATGAAAAACTGTTTTTT,CASSLQGNNEKLFF
-,TRBV28,TRBJ1-6,-,TGTGCCAGCAGGGTGTACAACCTTAATTCACCCCTCCACTTT,CASRVYNLNSPLHF
-,TRBV4-2,TRBJ2-3,-,TGTGCCAGCAGCCAAGAACAGGTTGGCGGTACGCAGTATTTT,CASSQEQVGGTQYF
-,TRBV12-3/TRBV12-4,TRBJ1-4,-,TGTGCCAGCAGTTTCGCTGGGAATGGGAAACTGTTTTTT,CASSFAGNGKLFF
-,TRBV30,TRBJ2-5,-,TGTGCCTGGAACCTCGTGGGGGGCGGGGAGACCCAGTACTTC,CAWNLVGGGETQYF
-,TRBV7-6,TRBJ1-5,TRBD1,TGTGCCAGCAGTACAGGGGGCTCGGGCAATCAGCCCCAGCATTTT,CASSTGGSGNQPQHF
-,TRBV6-5,TRBJ1-3,TRBD1,TGTGCCAGCAGAGGGACAGCTGGAAACACCATATATTTT,CASRGTAGNTIYF
few,TRBV7-7,TRBJ2-2,TRBD1,TGTGCCAGCAGAACCGGGACAGGGGATACCGGGGAGCTGTTTTTT,CASRTGTGDTGELFF
-,TRBV19,TRBJ2-5,TRBD2,TGTGCCAGTGGCAGCGGGAGGGTTCAAGAGACCCAGTACTTC,CASGSGRVQETQYF
-,TRBV7-6,TRBJ2-7,TRBD2,TGTGCCAGCAGTCCAAGCGGGAGGGCCTTACGGCAGTACTTC,CASSPSGRALRQYF
-,TRBV4-2,TRBJ2-3,-,TGTGCCACCTCCTGGGCAGATACGCAGTATTTT,CATSWADTQYF
-,TRBV13,TRBJ2-7,-,TGTGCCAGCAGCTCCCGAGGATACGAGCAGTACTTC,CASSSRGYEQYF
-,TRBV6-2/TRBV6-3,TRBJ2-1,-,TGTGCCAGCAGTGGGGACCTCGACGGATATAATGAGCAGTTCTTC,CASSGDLDGYNEQFF
-,TRBV12-3/TRBV12-4,TRBJ2-5,-,TGTGCCAGCAACCCAAGCGGGGAGACCCAGTACTTC,CASNPSGETQYF
few,TRBV6-4,TRBJ1-6,TRBD1,TGTGCCAGCAGTGACGGTTCAGGACAGGGGAATTCACCCCTCCACTTT,CASSDGSGQGNSPLHF
-,TRBV7-9,TRBJ2-7,-,TGTGCCAGCAGACCGGCGGCTTCCTACGAGCAGTACTTC,CASRPAASYEQYF
-,TRBV5-6,TRBJ2-2,-,TGTGCCAGCAGCTTGTCTAGCCGCGGGGAGCTGTTTTTT,CASSLSSRGELFF
once,TRBV7-2,TRBJ2-1,TRBD2,TGTGCCAGCAGCTTAGAATCGGGAGGGCCTCCCTACAATGAGCAGTTCTTC,CASSLESGGPPYNEQFF
-,TRBV5-1,TRBJ2-1,-,TGCGCCAGCAGCCCTGGACCAAATACATACAATGAGCAGTTCTTC,CASSPGPNTYNEQFF
-,TRBV4-1,TRBJ2-7,-,TGCGCCAGCAGCCAAGGTCTAGCTATAACCTACGAGCAGTACTTC,CASSQGLAITYEQYF
-,TRBV1,TRBJ2-6,-,TGCACCAGCAGCCAAGGTCAAGCGGGAGGGTTTGTTGGGGCCAACGTCCTGACTTTC,CTSSQGQAGGFVGANVLTF
-,TRBV5-1,TRBJ2-3,-,TGCGCCAGCAGCGGTCTAATAACAGATACGCAGTATTTT,CASSGLITDTQYF
-,TRBV6-2/TRBV6-3,TRBJ2-2,-,TGTGCCAGCAGCCCTGGGGGCAGGACAACCTCAGGGCTGTTTTTT,CASSPGGRTTSGLFF
-,TRBV12-3/TRBV12-4,TRBJ2-7,-,TGTGCCAGCAGTAGAACCTACGAGCAGTACTTC,CASSRTYEQYF